The sequence of this TCR beta chain was determined in a study of CD8 T cells in Susac syndrome. An input of roughly 0.5 to 1 ug of RNA was subjected to reverse transcription using random hexamers. MiXCR, run by TCRdb on the immunoSEQ multiplex PCR reads, gives a single entry per CDR3 protein. The data show approximately 270,000 distinct CDR3 sequences, 90% to 95% seen once. V lost 6 bases, J lost 3 bases, and 7 bases stayed unmatched. Germline lookup yields CDR1 SNHLY and CDR2 FYNNEI. This CDR3 contains 15 residues. Sequencing input: CD4+ T cells from PBMCs. The receptor was isolated from a human donor with multiple sclerosis. The rearrangement uses TRBV2 and TRBJ2-3; 9 bases are a match to TRBD1. The CDR3: CASRRRTGETDTQYF. CDR3 sequence (DNA): TGTGCCAGCAGACGGAGGACAGGGGAAACAGATACGCAGTATTTT.